Shown below are 10 T cell receptor beta chains from a single sample sequenced in a study of OX40 agonist ivuxolimab in advanced cancers. Libraries were prepared by immunoSEQ multiplex PCR; TCRdb keeps only in-frame clonotypes and omits some of them. The table has some 82,000 clones, 90% to 95% seen once; the top ten hold 2.3%. The sample consisted of CD4+ or CD8+ T cells sorted from blood, taken in a trial of the OX40 agonist ivuxolimab. The receptors originated from an adult with an advanced solid tumor such as melanoma, head and neck, liver or kidney cancer.

This chain connects TRBV6-5 to TRBJ1-1; possibly TRBD1 for D (6 bases). V was cut by 2 bases and J by 8 bases, with 6 bases left in between. Germline V gives CDR1 MNHEY, CDR2 SVGAGI. The CDR3 has 11 residues. The CDR3 loop is CASSYQGEAFF. CDR3 bases: TGTGCCAGCAGTTACCAGGGGGAAGCTTTCTTT.

This clone has just one count. CDR3 bases: TGTGCCAGCAGCAAAGCAAGCCGGGTTGGGGAAAAACTGTTTTTT. Translation gives CASSKASRVGEKLFF. The J gene is TRBJ1-4, the V gene TRBV21-1. TRBV21-1 is deemed a pseudogene. The CDR3 has 15 amino acids.

The chain is built from TRBV5-4 and TRBJ2-2, with 7 bases identical to TRBD2. The CDR3 consists of 17 residues. From germline, CDR1 is SGHNT and CDR2 YYREEE (reference sequence). J gave up 4 bases and V 3 bases, and 12 bases lay outside the gene matches. For the CDR3, the DNA is TGTGCCAGCAGCTATCAAAGGGGAGGGTGGGGCACCGGGGAGCTGTTTTTT. Amino acids: CASSYQRGGWGTGELFF.

J is TRBJ2-1 and V is TRBV15; D may be TRBD2 (6 bases). This CDR3 spans 13 amino acids. Trimming took 1 base from V and 10 from J, leaving 11 bases between them. The germline V gene has CDR1 LNHNV and CDR2 YYDKDF (reference sequence). CDR3 in DNA: TGTGCCACCAGCAGAGTTACTAGCCCAGAGCAGTTCTTC. Amino acids: CATSRVTSPEQFF.

The V and J genes are TRBV11-2 and TRBJ2-7; D unclear. The CDR3 consists of 14 residues. Per germline, CDR1 SGHAT and CDR2 FQNNGV. Trimming shortened V by 0 bases and J by 1 base, and 7 bases separated the two germline ends. The CDR3 loop reads CASSLDQVSYEQYF. The CDR3 DNA reads as TGTGCCAGCAGCTTAGATCAGGTATCCTACGAGCAGTACTTC.

This clone appeared once. The genes are TRBV2 and TRBJ1-5; 7 bases match TRBD1. This CDR3 is 15 amino acids long. From germline, CDR1 is SNHLY and CDR2 FYNNEI. Unmatched junction bases numbered 5, after V lost 5 bases and J lost 1 base. For the CDR3, the DNA is TGTGCCAGCAGTCGGGACAGCCTGAGCAATCAGCCCCAGCATTTT. Translation: CASSRDSLSNQPQHF.

In its sample, this clone was seen once. This chain connects TRBV7-3 to TRBJ2-7; tentatively, D is TRBD1 (7 bases). This CDR3 is built from 15 residues. Trimming took off 3 bases at V and 4 bases at J, with 16 bases between the two ends. Germline CDR1 and CDR2: SGHTA and FQGTGA. CDR3 DNA sequence: TGTGCCAGCAGCTTCCAAGGAGGGGGCCCGTACGAGCAGTACTTC. Its protein is CASSFQGGGPYEQYF. Full variable domain (missing parts from reference TRBV7-3 and TRBJ2-7): GAGVSQTPSNKVTEKGKYVELRCDPISGHTALYWYRQSLGQGPEFLIYFQGTGAADDSGLPNDRFFAVRPEGSVSTLKIQRTERGDSAVYLCASSFQGGGPYEQYFGPGTRLTVT.

The V and J genes are TRBV11-2 and TRBJ2-1, with D unclear. This CDR3 comprises 16 residues. Trimming took off 6 bases at V and 0 bases at J, with 15 bases between the two ends. Per germline, CDR1 SGHAT and CDR2 FQNNGV. CDR3 in DNA: TGTGCCAGCAGTCCCGTCTGGGTCTCCTCCTACAATGAGCAGTTCTTC. This sequence encodes CASSPVWVSSYNEQFF.

This chain joins TRBV18 and TRBJ2-5; the match to TRBD2 covers 12 bases. CDR3 length equals 16 residues. The germline gives CDR1 KGHSH, CDR2 LQKENI. The V gene end was trimmed by 3 bases and the J gene end by 5 bases; junction bases not matched to a gene: 7. CDR3 sequence: CASSPTSGSAEETQYF. Written as DNA, the CDR3 is TGTGCCAGCTCACCGACTAGCGGGAGTGCGGAGGAGACCCAGTACTTC.

This clone was seen a single time. The chain is built from TRBV29-1 and TRBJ2-7; 12 nucleotides align to TRBD2. Germline V CDR1 and CDR2: SQVTM, ANQGSEA. Trimming took 5 bases from V and 5 from J; bases not matched to a gene: 10. This CDR3 is built from 15 residues. This CDR3 is CSVQLLAGGLNEQYF. The CDR3 bases are TGCAGCGTTCAGTTGCTAGCGGGAGGGCTGAACGAGCAGTACTTC.